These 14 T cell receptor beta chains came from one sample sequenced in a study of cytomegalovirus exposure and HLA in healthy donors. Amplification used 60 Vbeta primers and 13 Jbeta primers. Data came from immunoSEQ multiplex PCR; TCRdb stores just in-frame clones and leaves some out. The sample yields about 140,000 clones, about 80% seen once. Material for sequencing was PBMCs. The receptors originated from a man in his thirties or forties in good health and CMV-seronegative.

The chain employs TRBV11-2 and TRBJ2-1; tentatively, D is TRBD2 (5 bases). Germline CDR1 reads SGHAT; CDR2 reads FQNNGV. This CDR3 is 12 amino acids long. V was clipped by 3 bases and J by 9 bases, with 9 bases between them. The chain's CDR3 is CASSFSEAEQFF. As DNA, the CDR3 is TGTGCCAGCAGCTTTTCGGAGGCTGAGCAGTTCTTC.

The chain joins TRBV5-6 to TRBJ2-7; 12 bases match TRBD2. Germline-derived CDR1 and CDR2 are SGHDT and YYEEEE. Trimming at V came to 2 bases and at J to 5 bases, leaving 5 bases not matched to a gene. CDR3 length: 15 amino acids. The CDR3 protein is CASSFRLAGVDEQYF. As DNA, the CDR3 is TGTGCCAGCAGCTTTAGACTAGCGGGAGTAGACGAGCAGTACTTC.

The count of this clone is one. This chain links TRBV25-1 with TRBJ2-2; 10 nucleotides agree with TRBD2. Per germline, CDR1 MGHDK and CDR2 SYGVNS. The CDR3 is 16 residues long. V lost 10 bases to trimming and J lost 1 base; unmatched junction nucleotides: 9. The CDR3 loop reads CATLRERGGNTGELFF. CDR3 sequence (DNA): TGTGCCACCTTGCGGGAGCGGGGGGGGAACACCGGGGAGCTGTTTTTT.

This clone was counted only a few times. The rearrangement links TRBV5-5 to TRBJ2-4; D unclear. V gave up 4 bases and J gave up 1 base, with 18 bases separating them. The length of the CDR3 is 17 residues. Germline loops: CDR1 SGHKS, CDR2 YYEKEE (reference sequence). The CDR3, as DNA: TGTGCCAGCAGCCCGCGAGAAGCACAGACGGCCAAAAACATTCAGTACTTC. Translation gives CASSPREAQTAKNIQYF.

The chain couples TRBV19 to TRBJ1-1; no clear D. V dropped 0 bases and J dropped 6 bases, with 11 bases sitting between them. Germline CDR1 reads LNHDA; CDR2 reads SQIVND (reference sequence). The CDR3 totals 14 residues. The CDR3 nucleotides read TGTGCCAGTAGTATAGACCCGACTGTGGCTGAAGCTTTCTTT. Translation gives CASSIDPTVAEAFF.

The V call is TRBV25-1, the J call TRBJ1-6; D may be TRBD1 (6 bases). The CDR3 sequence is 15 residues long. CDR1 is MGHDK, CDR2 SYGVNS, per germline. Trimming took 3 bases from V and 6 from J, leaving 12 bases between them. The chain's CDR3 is CASSDLQGTNSPLHF. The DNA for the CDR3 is TGTGCCAGCAGTGACCTTCAGGGGACTAATTCACCCCTCCACTTT.

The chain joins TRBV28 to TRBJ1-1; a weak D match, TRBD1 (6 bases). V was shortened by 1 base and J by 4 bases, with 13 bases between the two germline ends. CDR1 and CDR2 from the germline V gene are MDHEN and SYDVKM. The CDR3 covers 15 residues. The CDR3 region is CASSLLPRGGTEAFF. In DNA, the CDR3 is TGTGCCAGCAGTTTATTACCCAGAGGGGGCACTGAAGCTTTCTTT.

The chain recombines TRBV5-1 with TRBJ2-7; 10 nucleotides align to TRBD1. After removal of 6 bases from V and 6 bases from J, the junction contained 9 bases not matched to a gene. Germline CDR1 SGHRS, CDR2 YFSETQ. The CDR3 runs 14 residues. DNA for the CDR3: TGCGCCAGCACACGTGGGACAGGGGCTCTCGAGCAGTACTTC. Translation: CASTRGTGALEQYF.

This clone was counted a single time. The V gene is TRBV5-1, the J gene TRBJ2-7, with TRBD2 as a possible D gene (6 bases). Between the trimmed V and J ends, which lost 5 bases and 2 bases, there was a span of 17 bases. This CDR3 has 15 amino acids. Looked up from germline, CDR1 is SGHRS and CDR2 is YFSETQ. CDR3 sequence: CASSWAGSGAYEQYF. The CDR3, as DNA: TGCGCCAGCAGTTGGGCGGGGAGTGGGGCCTACGAGCAGTACTTC.

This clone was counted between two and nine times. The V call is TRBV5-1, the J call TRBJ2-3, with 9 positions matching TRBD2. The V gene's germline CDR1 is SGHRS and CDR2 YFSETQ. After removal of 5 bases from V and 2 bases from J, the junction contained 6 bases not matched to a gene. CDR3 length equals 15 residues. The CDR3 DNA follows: TGCGCCAGCAGAATCTCTAGCGGGGTCACAGATACGCAGTATTTT. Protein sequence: CASRISSGVTDTQYF.

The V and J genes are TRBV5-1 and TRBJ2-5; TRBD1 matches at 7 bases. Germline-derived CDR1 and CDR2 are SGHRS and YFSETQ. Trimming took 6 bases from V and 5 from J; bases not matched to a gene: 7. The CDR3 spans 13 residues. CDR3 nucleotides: TGCGCCAGCAAGGGGGCAGAAAGGGAGACCCAGTACTTC. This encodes CASKGAERETQYF.

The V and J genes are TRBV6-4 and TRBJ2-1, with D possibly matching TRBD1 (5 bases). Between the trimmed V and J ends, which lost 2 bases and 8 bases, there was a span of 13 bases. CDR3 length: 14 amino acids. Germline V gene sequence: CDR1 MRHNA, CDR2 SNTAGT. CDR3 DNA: TGTGCCAGCAGTGACGGGGCGCAAGTCGATGAGCAGTTCTTC. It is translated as CASSDGAQVDEQFF.

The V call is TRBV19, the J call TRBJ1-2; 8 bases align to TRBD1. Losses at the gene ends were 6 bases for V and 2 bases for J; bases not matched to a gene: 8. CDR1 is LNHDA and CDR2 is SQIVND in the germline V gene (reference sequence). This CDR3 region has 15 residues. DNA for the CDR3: TGTGCCAGTAGCAGGAGGGGACAGGAAAACTATGGCTACACCTTC. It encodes CASSRRGQENYGYTF.

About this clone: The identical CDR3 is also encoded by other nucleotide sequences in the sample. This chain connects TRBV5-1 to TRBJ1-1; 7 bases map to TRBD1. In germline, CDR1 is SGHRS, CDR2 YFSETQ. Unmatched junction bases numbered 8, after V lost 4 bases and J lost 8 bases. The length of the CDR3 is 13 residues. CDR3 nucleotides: TGCGCCAGCAGCCAAGACAGGGCTGGGGAAGCTTTCTTT. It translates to CASSQDRAGEAFF.